This TCR beta chain came from a study of T cell responses to AZD1222 COVID-19 vaccine. Turning to this clone: Its antigen is unidentified.

Germline V gene sequence: CDR1 MDHEN, CDR2 SYDVKM. This CDR3 spans 14 amino acids. Trimming stripped 5 bases from V and 8 bases from J, with 18 bases between. Study results and caveats: CD4 TCRs linked to vaccination spanned spike, dominating at 160-218 and 743-854. It was only a handful of AZD1222 recipients who were seropositive at baseline.

Using immunoSEQ multiplex PCR, the repertoire was profiled, and TCRdb retains in-frame clones only, with some absent. The table has tens of thousands of clones, approximately 91% seen once; the top ten hold about 5.5%. This TCR derives from an adult in good health. This rearrangement joins TRBV28 to TRBJ1-2; D possibly corresponds to TRBD1 (5 bases). The sample here was peripheral blood, taken on day 0 of MenACWY control vaccination. The CDR3 loop is CASSLREESGGYTF. CDR3 DNA sequence: TGTGCCAGCAGTCTCAGGGAAGAGTCCGGCGGCTACACCTTC.